One and the same sample provided the 16 T cell receptor beta chains below, sequenced in a study of identical twins. Via MiXCR, TCRdb re-called the 5' RACE reads, giving one row per CDR3 protein. The sample contains approximately 150,000 distinct CDR3 sequences, 3% to 4.5% of which appear only once. Sequencing used memory T cells sorted from blood. The receptors were gathered from a man between 18 and 29 years old in good health.

At least ten counts were recorded for this clonotype. The chain carries TRBV20-1 and TRBJ2-3; D might be TRBD2 (6 bases). The CDR3 totals 14 residues. CDR1 and CDR2 from the germline V gene are DFQATT and SNEGSKA (reference sequence). Deletions cut 0 bases from V and 5 bases from J, with 12 bases between. The CDR3, as DNA: TGCAGTGCTAGAGAGGGCGAAGCGGGAGATACGCAGTATTTT. It translates to CSAREGEAGDTQYF.

This clonotype was seen ten or more times. An end of the junction does not agree with germline; a read error may underlie this. V and J are TRBV20-1 and TRBJ2-5, with D perhaps TRBD1 (6 bases). The V gene's germline CDR1 is DFQATT and CDR2 SNEGSKA (reference sequence). This CDR3 is 11 amino acids long. CDR3 DNA: TGCAGCGCTACAGGGATCGAGACCCAGTACTTC. Amino acids: CSATGIETQYF.

The chain carries TRBV5-5 and TRBJ1-1; D is undetermined. V was trimmed by 1 base and J by 0 bases, leaving 7 bases between them. The CDR3 covers 14 residues. The germline gives CDR1 SGHKS, CDR2 YYEKEE (reference sequence). The CDR3 nucleotides are TGTGCCAGCAGCTTGTCGCAGATGAACACTGAAGCTTTCTTT. This gives the protein CASSLSQMNTEAFF.

This clonotype has at least ten counts. The chain joins TRBV11-2 to TRBJ2-5; 7 nucleotides match TRBD1. The J segment lost 4 bases and the V segment lost 5 bases, leaving 10 bases of the junction unmatched. The CDR3 is made up of 15 amino acids. The germline CDR1 and CDR2 sequences are SGHAT and FQNNGV. The CDR3 bases are TGTGCCAGCAGCAGTATAAAGGGGGCGGGAGAGACCCAGTACTTC. Translation: CASSSIKGAGETQYF.

Many counts were recorded for this clonotype. CDR3 amino acids: CASSSRAGGMRAKNIQYF. DNA for the CDR3: TGTGCCAGCAGTTCGAGGGCAGGGGGCATGAGGGCCAAAAACATTCAGTACTTC. V is TRBV2 and J is TRBJ2-4; 8 nucleotides align to TRBD1. The CDR3 loop spans 18 amino acids. Per the germline V gene, CDR1 is SNHLY and CDR2 is FYNNEI. The V and J ends lost 5 bases and 1 base, in that order; junction bases with no gene match: 13.

This clonotype was detected many times. J is TRBJ1-3 and V is TRBV20-1; D gene ambiguous. Trimming took 3 bases from V and 3 from J, leaving 3 bases between them. Germline V lookup: CDR1 DFQATT, CDR2 SNEGSKA (reference sequence). The CDR3 has 11 residues. The CDR3 bases are TGCAGTGCTAGGGATGGAAACACCATATATTTT. This gives the protein CSARDGNTIYF.

In this sample, this clonotype turned up many times. The chain couples TRBV5-6 to TRBJ2-1; D is unresolved. The germline gives CDR1 SGHDT, CDR2 YYEEEE. CDR3 length: 13 amino acids. V was trimmed by 0 bases and J by 6 bases, leaving 7 bases between them. This CDR3 reads CASSLAVLNEQFF. The DNA of the CDR3 is TGTGCCAGCAGCTTGGCCGTCCTCAATGAGCAGTTCTTC.

This clonotype was found many times. CDR3 amino acids: CSVAGGGQGEETQYF. The CDR3 nucleotides read TGCAGCGTTGCAGGCGGTGGTCAGGGTGAAGAGACCCAGTACTTC. The rearrangement joins TRBV29-1 to TRBJ2-5, with D perhaps matching TRBD1 (5 bases). CDR1 is SQVTM and CDR2 is ANQGSEA in the germline V gene. CDR3 length: 15 amino acids. Trimming cost V 4 bases and J 3 bases, with 18 bases left between them.

CDR3 region: CASSPVGGRSNQPQHF. The CDR3 DNA reads TGTGCCAGCTCACCAGTAGGGGGTCGGAGCAATCAGCCCCAGCATTTT. The V and J genes are TRBV18 and TRBJ1-5, with a possible D match to TRBD1 (6 bases). V lost 2 bases and J 1 base, leaving 12 bases between the germline ends. The CDR3 covers 16 residues. The germline V gene has CDR1 KGHSH and CDR2 LQKENI.

This clonotype was seen repeatedly, ten times or more. The rearrangement uses TRBV3-1 and TRBJ2-4; D possibly corresponds to TRBD2 (6 bases). The ends were cut back, 11 bases at V and 7 bases at J, with 18 bases in the middle. This CDR3 region has 13 residues. Germline V gives CDR1 LGHDT, CDR2 YNNKEL (reference sequence). The CDR3 here is CADTGGSANIQYF. Here the CDR3 DNA reads TGTGCCGACACTGGGGGGAGTGCGAACATTCAGTACTTC.

This clonotype appeared a single time. DNA for the CDR3: TGTGCCAGCAGCGCCCGGAGGGACCCCCCCTACAATGAGCAGTTCTTC. This encodes CASSARRDPPYNEQFF. The chain has TRBV11-1 and TRBJ2-1; D is possibly TRBD2 (6 bases). CDR1 and CDR2 (germline): SGHAT, FQDESV (reference sequence). CDR3 length: 16 residues. V was shortened by 5 bases and J by 2 bases, with 16 bases between the two germline ends.

This clonotype was observed many times. The chain combines TRBV5-6 with TRBJ2-3; TRBD2 matches 9 bases. CDR3 length equals 16 residues. From germline, CDR1 is SGHDT and CDR2 YYEEEE. After removal of 3 bases from V and 6 bases from J, the junction contained 11 bases not matched to a gene. The CDR3 here is CASSYRRGRATDTQYF. CDR3 DNA sequence: TGTGCCAGCAGCTACCGTCGCGGGAGGGCCACTGATACGCAGTATTTT.

This clonotype has a count of ten or more. The V gene is TRBV7-8, the J gene TRBJ2-4; no clear D. V lost 4 bases to trimming and J lost 1 base, with 14 bases between them. Per the germline V gene, CDR1 is SGHVS and CDR2 is FQNEAQ. This CDR3 spans 16 amino acids. CDR3 bases: TGTGCCAGCAGCTCCGGATGGAGAGAGGCCAAAAACATTCAGTACTTC. Amino acids: CASSSGWREAKNIQYF.

This clonotype appeared many times. The V gene is TRBV18, the J gene TRBJ1-6; 7 bases agree with TRBD1. Per the germline V gene, CDR1 is KGHSH and CDR2 is LQKENI. The CDR3 totals 16 residues. Trimming cost V 6 bases and J 6 bases; bases outside gene matches: 11. CDR3 bases: TGTGCCAGCTCCCGGACAGGCTCGACCCTTAATTCACCCCTCCACTTT. It translates to CASSRTGSTLNSPLHF.

This clonotype was found many times. The chain is built from TRBV10-3 and TRBJ1-2; 9 nucleotides agree with TRBD1. With 10 bases clipped from V and 8 bases from J, the junction kept 8 bases outside the gene matches. CDR1 is ENHRY, CDR2 SYGVKD, per germline. The CDR3 has 12 amino acids. CDR3 sequence reads: CATLGDREGYTF. The DNA for the CDR3 is TGTGCCACGCTTGGGGACAGGGAGGGCTACACCTTC.

The chain combines TRBV7-9 with TRBJ2-7; D might be TRBD1 or TRBD2, each matching 5 bases. V shed 5 bases and J shed 5 bases, with 25 bases lying between them. Looked up from germline, CDR1 is SEHNR and CDR2 is FQNEAQ (reference sequence). CDR3 length: 17 amino acids. Here the CDR3 DNA reads TGTGCCAGCAGCAATCCAGCCCGGGGCAGGGTTAACGACGAGCAGTACGTC. Translating gives CASSNPARGRVNDEQYV.